This record concerns one T cell receptor (beta chain) sequence. Antigen: not known. Germline V CDR1 and CDR2: MNHEY, SVGAGI. V was pared by 6 bases and J by 2 bases, with 14 bases between. The CDR3 has 15 amino acids. Sequenced by immunoSEQ multiplex PCR; TCRdb stores in-frame clones only, minus some. This repertoire shows 110,000 to 150,000 clones, over 90% found once; its top ten account for 5% to 6.5%. The sample originates from a study of T cell responses to AZD1222 COVID-19 vaccine. Study conclusions and caveats: Most donors were white British, females outnumbered males, and clonal diversity was possibly underestimated.

The material sequenced was peripheral blood, taken on day 0 of AZD1222 vaccination. This chain links TRBV6-5 with TRBJ2-1; TRBD1 might be the D (6 bases). This TCR was sampled from an adult in good health. CDR3: CASRLQGGAYNEQFF. The CDR3 DNA sequence: TGTGCCAGCAGGCTACAGGGTGGAGCCTACAATGAGCAGTTCTTC.